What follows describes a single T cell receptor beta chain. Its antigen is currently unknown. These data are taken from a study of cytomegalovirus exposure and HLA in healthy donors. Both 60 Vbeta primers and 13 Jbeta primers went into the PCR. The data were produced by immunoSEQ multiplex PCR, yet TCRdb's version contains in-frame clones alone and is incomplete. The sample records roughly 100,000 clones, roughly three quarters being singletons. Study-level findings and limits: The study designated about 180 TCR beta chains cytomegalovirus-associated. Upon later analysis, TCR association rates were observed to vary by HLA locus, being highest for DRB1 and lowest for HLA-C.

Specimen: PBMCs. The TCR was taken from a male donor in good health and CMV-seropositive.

The CDR3 bases are TGTGCCAGCAGCCCCTGGTGGGGGGGGGACACCATATATTTT. Its protein is CASSPWWGGDTIYF. V and J are TRBV11-2 and TRBJ1-3, with a possible D match to TRBD1 (5 bases). The CDR3 is made up of 14 amino acids. Trimming left V 5 bases short and J 8 bases short, with 16 bases between. From germline, CDR1 is SGHAT and CDR2 FQNNGV.